Below, 18 T cell receptor beta chains from the same sample are listed, as sequenced in a study of brain T cells in children with intractable seizures. Repertoires were generated with immunoSEQ multiplex PCR, while TCRdb's copy carries only in-frame clones and drops some. Among 340,000 or so clones listed, over 85% were seen once. Documented time point: blood from clinic visit 5 months post-surgery; TSC patient then seizure free. Sequences were derived from peripheral blood, sampled 4 to 5 months after surgery. These receptors were obtained from a boy under three years old with tuberous sclerosis and intractable seizures.

This sequence joins TRBV4-1 and TRBJ2-1, with D possibly being TRBD1 or TRBD2 (5 bases each). The CDR3 sequence is 17 residues long. V was clipped by 6 bases and J by 5 bases, with 23 bases between them. CDR1 and CDR2 from the germline V gene are MGHRA and YSYEKL. The CDR3 DNA reads TGCGCCAGCAGAAGAGGGGCCGCGCTGGACGGGAACAATGAGCAGTTCTTC. This sequence encodes CASRRGAALDGNNEQFF.

CDR3 coding DNA: TGTGCCAGCAGCCACCGACTAGCGGGGGGCACAGATACGCAGTATTTT. The encoded protein is CASSHRLAGGTDTQYF. The rearrangement links TRBV7-9 to TRBJ2-3, with TRBD2 matching over 12 bases. CDR1 and CDR2 from the germline V gene are SEHNR and FQNEAQ (reference sequence). CDR3 length: 16 residues. After removal of 5 bases from V and 1 base from J, the junction contained 4 bases not matched to a gene.

The chain uses TRBV3-1 (or the pseudogene TRBV3-2) and TRBJ2-7; TRBD2 matches at 12 bases. The CDR3 has 16 residues. From germline, CDR1 is LGHDT and CDR2 YNNKEL (reference sequence). The V segment lost 4 bases and the J segment 7 bases; nucleotides outside the gene matches: 11. The CDR3 loop is CASSRLAGDGGKEQYF. The CDR3 coding sequence is TGTGCCAGCAGCCGACTAGCGGGAGATGGAGGGAAAGAGCAGTACTTC.

Here the CDR3 reads CASLGSGYGYGYTF. CDR3 bases: TGTGCCAGTTTGGGCAGCGGGTATGGCTATGGCTACACCTTC. This chain joins TRBV6-5 and TRBJ1-2; D uncertain. This CDR3 comprises 14 residues. Germline V gives CDR1 MNHEY, CDR2 SVGAGI. Between the trimmed V and J ends, which lost 9 bases and 4 bases, there was a span of 18 bases.

J is TRBJ1-2 and V is TRBV7-2; tentatively, D is TRBD1 (6 bases). CDR1 is SGHTA, CDR2 FQGNSA, per germline. Trimming removed 3 bases from V and 4 bases from J, with 18 bases in between. The CDR3 has 16 amino acids. The CDR3 reads CASSFRTEKGLYGYTF. For the CDR3, the DNA is TGTGCCAGCAGCTTCCGGACAGAAAAGGGACTCTATGGCTACACCTTC.

This rearrangement joins TRBV3-1 (or the pseudogene TRBV3-2) to TRBJ2-2; the D gene is possibly TRBD1 (6 bases). V lost 1 base, J lost 2 bases, and 14 bases lay in between. The CDR3 spans 17 residues. The germline gives CDR1 LGHDT, CDR2 YNNKEL (reference sequence). CDR3 sequence: CASSQATDRLNTGELFF. Written as DNA, the CDR3 is TGTGCCAGCAGCCAAGCGACGGACAGACTTAACACCGGGGAGCTGTTTTTT.

The genes are TRBV19 and TRBJ1-4; TRBD1 agrees at 7 bases. CDR3 length: 13 residues. The germline V gene encodes CDR1 LNHDA and CDR2 SQIVND (reference sequence). The V gene end was trimmed by 10 bases and the J gene end by 5 bases; junction bases not matched to a gene: 7. The CDR3 sequence is CATSKGQNEKLFF. CDR3 DNA: TGTGCCACCTCGAAGGGACAGAATGAAAAACTGTTTTTT.

V gene TRBV27 combines with J gene TRBJ2-7; 11 bases align to TRBD2. Germline loops: CDR1 MNHEY, CDR2 SMNVEV (reference sequence). V trimming: 5 bases; J trimming: 5 bases; junction bases outside the gene matches: 11. This CDR3 has 16 residues. CDR3 sequence (DNA): TGTGCCAGCAGTCTCACCCTCTTTAGCGGGGGGGACGAGCAGTACTTC. Protein sequence: CASSLTLFSGGDEQYF.

In nucleotides, the CDR3 is TGTGCCAGCAGCGAGATTATGAACACCATATATTTT. It codes for CASSEIMNTIYF. The rearrangement joins TRBV2 to TRBJ1-3; D not certain. Trimming shortened V by 6 bases and J by 7 bases, and 10 bases separated the two germline ends. Germline assignment: CDR1 SNHLY and CDR2 FYNNEI. The CDR3 loop spans 12 amino acids.

This chain joins TRBV11-2 and TRBJ2-1; D remains ambiguous. Germline V gene data show CDR1 as SGHAT and CDR2 as FQNNGV. CDR3 size: 13 residues. The V gene lost 5 bases and the J gene lost 1 base, with 6 bases spanning the gap. CDR3 amino acids: CASSDWSYNEQFF. In DNA, the CDR3 is TGTGCCAGCAGCGATTGGTCCTACAATGAGCAGTTCTTC.

The chain recombines TRBV7-9 with TRBJ2-3; D not certain. Per the germline V gene, CDR1 is SEHNR and CDR2 is FQNEAQ (reference sequence). V was clipped by 5 bases and J by 0 bases, with 12 bases between them. This CDR3 is 15 amino acids long. CDR3 DNA sequence: TGTGCCAGCAGCCGAAGTAAGATTAGCACAGATACGCAGTATTTT. Translating it yields CASSRSKISTDTQYF.

With regard to this clone: Other DNA sequences in this sample translate to the same CDR3. J is TRBJ1-2 and V is TRBV30, with TRBD1 matching over 7 bases. The CDR3 consists of 11 residues. J lost 8 bases, V lost 0 bases, and 0 bases had no gene match. In germline, CDR1 is GTSNPN, CDR2 SVGIG (reference sequence). The CDR3 region has the DNA TGTGCCTGGAGTGTAGGGGGCGGCTACACCTTC. Translation gives CAWSVGGGYTF.

This chain links TRBV24-1 with TRBJ1-5; 8 bases align to TRBD1. This CDR3 comprises 14 residues. The junction had 8 bases not matched to a gene; V was cut back by 9 bases and J by 5 bases. Looked up from germline, CDR1 is KGHDR and CDR2 is SFDVKD. The CDR3 loop is CATSTGENDQPQHF. CDR3 in DNA: TGTGCCACCTCGACAGGGGAAAACGATCAGCCCCAGCATTTT.

The chain's CDR3 is CASSPGTGRSNYEQFF. CDR3 coding DNA: TGTGCCAGCAGCCCGGGGACAGGTCGTAGTAACTATGAGCAGTTCTTC. The J gene is TRBJ2-1, the V gene TRBV7-9, with TRBD1 matching 8 bases. CDR1 is SEHNR, CDR2 FQNEAQ, per germline (reference sequence). CDR3 length: 16 residues. Germline trimming cut 5 bases from V and 8 bases from J; bases unmatched to any gene: 14.

This chain joins TRBV4-1 and TRBJ2-3; 7 bases are a match to TRBD1. The CDR3 totals 16 residues. Germline V gives CDR1 MGHRA, CDR2 YSYEKL. Unmatched junction bases numbered 6, after V lost 0 bases and J lost 3 bases. CDR3 DNA sequence: TGCGCCAGCAGCCAAGAAACAGGGGACCCAACAGATACGCAGTATTTT. This codes for CASSQETGDPTDTQYF.

The chain employs TRBV7-2 and TRBJ2-5, with 9 bases matching TRBD1. The ends lost 3 bases at V and 5 bases at J; junction bases unmatched: 7. This CDR3 spans 15 amino acids. Germline assignment: CDR1 SGHTA and CDR2 FQGNSA. CDR3 residues: CASSFNTGGRETQYF. CDR3 DNA: TGTGCCAGCAGCTTTAATACAGGGGGCCGCGAGACCCAGTACTTC.

The rearrangement uses TRBV21-1 and TRBJ1-2; the DNA was not used to check the table's D call, TRBD1. TRBV21-1 constitutes a pseudogene. CDR3 length: 13 residues. The CDR3 DNA follows: TGTGCCAGCCCAGGCTCCGGATCCTATGGCTACACCTTC. This encodes CASPGSGSYGYTF.

This sequence joins TRBV19 and TRBJ2-2, with 7 bases that match TRBD1. The CDR3 covers 15 residues. V lost 3 bases and J lost 6; bases outside the gene matches: 7. Per the germline V gene, CDR1 is LNHDA and CDR2 is SQIVND (reference sequence). The CDR3 protein is CASSIISTGAGELFF. The CDR3 DNA reads TGTGCCAGTAGTATCATATCCACAGGGGCCGGGGAGCTGTTTTTT.